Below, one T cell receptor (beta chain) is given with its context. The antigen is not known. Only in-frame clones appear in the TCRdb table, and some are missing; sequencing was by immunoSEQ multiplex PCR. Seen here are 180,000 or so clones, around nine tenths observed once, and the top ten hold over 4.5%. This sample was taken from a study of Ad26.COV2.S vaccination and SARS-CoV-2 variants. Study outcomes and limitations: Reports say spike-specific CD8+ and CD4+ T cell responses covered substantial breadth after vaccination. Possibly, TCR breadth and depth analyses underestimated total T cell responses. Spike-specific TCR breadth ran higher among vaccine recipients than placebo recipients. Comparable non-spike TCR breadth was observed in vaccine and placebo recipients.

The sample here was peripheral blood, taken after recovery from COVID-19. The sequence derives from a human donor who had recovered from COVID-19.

CDR3 DNA: TGTGCCAGTAGGGGCGGGAGCTCCTACGAGCAGTACTTC. This gives the protein CASRGGSSYEQYF. The chain is built from TRBV19 and TRBJ2-7, with 7 bases lining up with TRBD2. The germline V gene has CDR1 LNHDA and CDR2 SQIVND (reference sequence). The J segment lost 0 bases and the V segment lost 6 bases, leaving 2 bases of the junction unmatched. The CDR3 is made up of 13 amino acids.